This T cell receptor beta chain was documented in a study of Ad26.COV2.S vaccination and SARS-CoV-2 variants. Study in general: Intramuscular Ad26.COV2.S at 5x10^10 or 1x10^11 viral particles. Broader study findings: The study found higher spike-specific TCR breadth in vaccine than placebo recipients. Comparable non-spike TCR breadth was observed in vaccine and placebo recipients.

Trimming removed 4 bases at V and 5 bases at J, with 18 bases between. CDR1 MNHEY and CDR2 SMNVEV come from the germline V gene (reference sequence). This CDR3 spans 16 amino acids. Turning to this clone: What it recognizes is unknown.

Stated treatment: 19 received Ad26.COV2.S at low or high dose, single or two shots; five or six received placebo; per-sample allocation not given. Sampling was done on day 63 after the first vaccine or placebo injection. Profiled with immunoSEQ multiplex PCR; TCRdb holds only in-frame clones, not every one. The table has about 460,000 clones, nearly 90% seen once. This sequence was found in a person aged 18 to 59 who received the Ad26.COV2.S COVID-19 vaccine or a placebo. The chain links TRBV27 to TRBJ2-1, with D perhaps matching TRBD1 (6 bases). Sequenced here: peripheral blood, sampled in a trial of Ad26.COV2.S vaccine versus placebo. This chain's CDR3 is CASSYATVNRDNEQFF. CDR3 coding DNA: TGTGCCAGCAGTTACGCGACAGTAAACAGGGACAATGAGCAGTTCTTC.